The 8 T cell receptor beta chains below were found in one sample sequenced in a study of blood T cells in healthy people across ages. It was with a sample-barcoded 5' primer and a J-beta primer mix that a second PCR of roughly 6 to 12 cycles was run. TCRdb itself ran the 5' RACE reads through MiXCR, one entry per CDR3 protein. The table shows about 1,600,000 distinct CDR3 sequences, with 42% occurring only once. Sequencing was carried out using blood. Source of these receptors: a woman between 18 and 29 years old in good health.

This clonotype was found once. V usage is TRBV28 and J usage is TRBJ1-2, with 12 bases fitting TRBD1. The germline CDR1 and CDR2 sequences are MDHEN and SYDVKM. J gave up 8 bases and V 8 bases, and 9 bases lay outside the gene matches. The CDR3 extends over 14 amino acids. DNA of the CDR3: TGTGCCAGCGGCCGGGACAGGGGGCTTGGGGGCTACACCTTC. It is translated as CASGRDRGLGGYTF.

The genes are TRBV10-2 and TRBJ1-6; TRBD1 might be the D (5 bases). CDR1 and CDR2 from the germline V gene are WSHSY and SAAADI. Trimming cost V 8 bases and J 12 bases, with 14 bases left between them. The CDR3 has 12 residues. CDR3 nucleotides: TGCGCCAGCGCCTCCGGGGGACGACCCCTCCACTTT. Translating it yields CASASGGRPLHF.

This clonotype appeared many times. V gene TRBV7-2 combines with J gene TRBJ2-6, with unresolved D. Germline lookup yields CDR1 SGHTA and CDR2 FQGNSA. CDR3 length: 15 amino acids. V was pared by 1 base and J by 4 bases, with 8 bases between. The CDR3 bases are TGTGCCAGCAGCTTAGTGGTAGCCGGGGCCAACGTCCTGACTTTC. It codes for CASSLVVAGANVLTF. Full variable domain (missing parts from reference TRBV7-2 and TRBJ2-6): GAGVSQSPSNKVTEKGKDVELRCDPISGHTALYWYRQSLGQGLEFLIYFQGNSAPDKSGLPSDRFSAERTGGSVSTLTIQRTQQEDSAVYLCASSLVVAGANVLTFGAGSRLTVL.

A word on this clonotype: This may be a read error: a much more frequent sequence differs by one nucleotide. The V call is TRBV14, the J call TRBJ2-7; perhaps TRBD2 as D (6 bases). The CDR3 runs to 12 residues. Germline V lookup: CDR1 SGHDN, CDR2 FVKESK. CDR3: CAISHGGYEQYF. CDR3 sequence (DNA): TGTGCCATCAGCCATGGAGGGTACGAGCAGTACTTC.

Only a few counts were recorded for this clonotype. The V and J genes are TRBV5-1 and TRBJ1-2, with 7 bases lining up with TRBD1. Losses at the gene ends were 4 bases for V and 6 bases for J; bases not matched to a gene: 3. CDR1 SGHRS and CDR2 YFSETQ come from the germline V gene. The CDR3 extends over 12 amino acids. The CDR3 is CASSADRDGYTF. The CDR3 DNA reads TGCGCCAGCAGCGCAGACAGGGATGGCTACACCTTC.

This chain uses TRBV20-1 with TRBJ2-5; possibly TRBD2 for D (6 bases). CDR3 size: 15 residues. The V and J ends lost 2 bases and 4 bases respectively, with 17 bases between them. Germline loops: CDR1 DFQATT, CDR2 SNEGSKA (reference sequence). CDR3 protein: CSARTPSVLVETQYF. In nucleotides, the CDR3 is TGCAGTGCTAGAACCCCTAGCGTTTTGGTAGAGACCCAGTACTTC.

A few counts support this clonotype. The chain uses TRBV15 and TRBJ2-7; D is ambiguous. CDR1 is LNHNV and CDR2 is YYDKDF in the germline V gene (reference sequence). V was trimmed by 0 bases and J by 1 base, leaving 4 bases between them. This CDR3 comprises 13 residues. The CDR3 loop is CATSRDSSYEQYF. The CDR3, as DNA: TGTGCCACCAGCAGAGATAGTTCCTACGAGCAGTACTTC.

The chain uses TRBV20-1 and TRBJ2-1; perhaps TRBD2 as D (5 bases). Trimming pared 0 bases from V and 10 bases from J, leaving 10 bases between. The CDR3 spans 12 residues. The germline V gene has CDR1 DFQATT and CDR2 SNEGSKA (reference sequence). The CDR3 sequence is CSARDRTREQFF. The CDR3 DNA follows: TGCAGTGCTAGAGATCGGACTCGCGAGCAGTTCTTC.